This T cell receptor (beta chain) came from a study of T cells expressing NK-cell markers (TCRdb year 2020). Study-wide context: TCR beta-chain repertoires were profiled in sorted CD3+CD56+NKG2C+, CD3+CD56+NKG2C- and CD3+CD56-NKG2C+ T-cell subsets from several donors. The libraries were sequenced on Illumina HiSeq 2000/2500, MiSeq or NextSeq, producing 2 x 150 bp reads. Seven of the eight sequenced donors were HCMV-seropositive and one was HCMV-seronegative. The eight sequenced donors were randomly selected healthy volunteers, three men and five women.

What the work shows at the level of the full study, not this receptor alone: It remained unclear whether the expanded NKG2C-expressing T cell clones were specific for HCMV antigens. Those dominant clonotypes were again the most abundant among CD3+CD56-NKG2C+ cells in a few donors, at 28.3-60.1%. In six donors, the dominant CD3+CD56+NKG2C+ clonotypes were among the top 10 CD8+ clonotypes and accounted for about 1.0-7.0% of CD8+ T cells.

As concerns this clonotype: The antigen this receptor binds is unknown.

The CDR3, from cysteine to phenylalanine, totals 15 residues. No DNA accompanies this entry. CDR1 DFQATT and CDR2 SNEGSKA were looked up in the germline V gene (reference sequence). The sequencer listed for this sample is Illumina HiSeq 2000. TCR beta cDNA libraries were made by 5'RACE template switching that added a universal primer site and unique molecular identifiers. Synthesis of cDNA was primed from the TCR beta constant segment and was followed by two consecutive PCR amplification steps. As for how the authors treated the data: MIGEC was used to demultiplex reads and group the reads by UMI, and MiTCR was used to assemble and quantify clonotypes. Only TCR cDNA sequences supported by at least two reads were kept to exclude erroneous sequences. The tcR package was used for downstream repertoire analysis, and clonotypes were matched between fractions using CDR3 nucleotide sequence together with V segment. VDJmatch was used to annotate antigen specificity against VDJdb, with one amino acid substitution in CDR3 allowed. Through TCRdb reprocessing, the reads give one entry per CDR3 protein sequence; DNA is omitted. V and J calls and clone size were set by TCRdb, not the authors. The table kept for this sample lists 400,000 or so distinct CDR3 sequences. The leading ten clones occupy roughly 10% of the sample.

HCMV serostatus was determined by detecting HCMV-specific IgG in serum with a commercial ELISA kit. Peripheral blood mononuclear cells were isolated from blood by Ficoll density gradient centrifugation. Sequenced: blood T cells: a sorted CD56 or NKG2C T cell subset, CD4+ or CD8+ T cells, or bulk PBMC T cells (not recorded which). The TCR was taken from a woman between 50 and 59 years old in good health. Donor details come from another sample of the same person, matched by shared clones. The V and J genes are TRBV20-1 and TRBJ1-5; TCRdb indicates TRBD1, and absent DNA this call remains unverified. CDR3 sequence: CSATTGGRNNQPQHF.